This TCR beta chain was sequenced during a study of cytomegalovirus exposure and HLA in healthy donors. At the level of the study: Earlier sequencing of some 180 million T cells yielded 95 million to 120 million unique TCR beta sequences. Study-wide results and limits: More than 150 TCR beta chains were listed as cytomegalovirus-associated.

The table lists this clone with a few counts. Its cognate antigen is unknown. The PCR was carried out with 60 Vbeta primers and 13 Jbeta primers. Sequencing used immunoSEQ multiplex PCR; TCRdb keeps in-frame clones, though not all of them. Of 150,000 to 200,000 clones detected, roughly 79% appear once; the ten largest clones hold roughly 1%. With 2 bases clipped from V and 3 bases from J, the junction kept 1 base outside the gene matches. This CDR3 region has 14 residues. The germline V gene has CDR1 SGDLS and CDR2 YYNGEE. The chain couples TRBV9 to TRBJ2-3; 9 bases line up with TRBD1. The sequence derives from a woman between 35 and 50 years old in good health and CMV-seronegative. Sequencing was carried out using PBMCs. The chain's CDR3 is CASSVGTGTDTQYF. DNA of the CDR3: TGTGCCAGCAGCGTTGGGACAGGGACAGATACGCAGTATTTT.